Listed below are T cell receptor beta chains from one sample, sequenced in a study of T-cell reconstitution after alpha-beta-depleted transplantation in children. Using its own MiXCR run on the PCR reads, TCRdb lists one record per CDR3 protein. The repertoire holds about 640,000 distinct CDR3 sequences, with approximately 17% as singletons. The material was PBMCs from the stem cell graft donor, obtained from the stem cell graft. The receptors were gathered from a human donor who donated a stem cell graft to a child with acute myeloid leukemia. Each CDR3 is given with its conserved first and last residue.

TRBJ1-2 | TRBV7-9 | CASARFGYGYTF
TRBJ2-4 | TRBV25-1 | CASSEYFPIDSVAKNIQYF
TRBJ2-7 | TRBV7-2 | CASSAVAGIYEQYF
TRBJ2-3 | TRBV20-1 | CSASRDNRPDTQYF
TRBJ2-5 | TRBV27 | CASSSWDNQETQYF
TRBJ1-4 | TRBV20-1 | CSVGLYNEKLFF
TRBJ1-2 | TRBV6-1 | CASRPRDRELGGYTF
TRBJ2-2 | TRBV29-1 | CSVATGTHTGEPFF
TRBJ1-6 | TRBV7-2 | CASSLAGTGGSPLHF
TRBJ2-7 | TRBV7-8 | CASSLTTGNPYYEQYF
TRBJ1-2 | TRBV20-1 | CSASGVGYTF
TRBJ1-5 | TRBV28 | CASSLTGQGVGQPQHF
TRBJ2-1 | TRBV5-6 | CASSFGTGGFPEQFF
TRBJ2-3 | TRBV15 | CATSRRRGIDTQYF
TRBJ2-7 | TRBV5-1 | CASSATGTQSSYEQYF
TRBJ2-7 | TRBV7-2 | CASSAAGGEQYF